The T cell receptor (beta chain) described here comes from a study of T-cell memory formation after mild COVID-19. Study details: Each donor largely had its own TCR clusters.

Comment on this clonotype: What it recognizes is unknown.

From the 5' RACE reads, TCRdb called clonotypes with MiXCR, one entry per CDR3 protein. Among some 150,000 distinct CDR3 sequences listed, roughly a fifth were seen once. General study points: Clones that contracted from day 15 to 85 had balanced CD4/CD8; later expanders were CD4+ biased.

The sequence derives from an adult woman who had mild COVID-19 (a few samples of this study predate the infection). Cell type and time point are not known. The sample was PBMCs or a T cell subset sorted from them (not recorded which).

DNA of the CDR3: TGCGCCAGCAGCCAACCAAACCTCGGACTAGCGGGAGGAAGAGTAGGCACCGGGGAGCTGTTTTTT. As protein: CASSQPNLGLAGGRVGTGELFF. This chain uses TRBV4-1 with TRBJ2-2; 14 nucleotides align to TRBD2. V shed 2 bases, J shed 4 bases, and the junction held 18 bases outside the gene matches. Germline V CDR1 and CDR2: MGHRA, YSYEKL. The CDR3 totals 22 residues.